This paragraph reports one T cell receptor beta chain. Its antigen is not yet known. Base qualities are not at hand, and no much larger clone is one base apart. This entry belongs to a study of long-term antiretroviral therapy in people with HIV (dated by TCRdb to 2022 to 2024). Context from the whole study: Collection of the earliest samples took place about a decade ahead of the 2015 WHO recommendation for immediate ART, at a time when ART was typically delayed until CD4 counts fell. A total of around 190 cryopreserved PBMC samples came from around 30 adults with confirmed HIV infection and were collected serially over a mean of about 6 years (range 1-12). A retrospective serial study tested whether changes in peripheral blood TRB repertoire composition and diversity were associated with ART initiation and durable HIV suppression. Of the roughly 27 participants with HIV, about twelve were female. Test extractions of a monoclonal T-cell line alongside under 35 polyclonal samples showed no cross-contamination during QIAcube processing. Study-wide conclusions, independent of this receptor: Unsorted PBMC were profiled instead of sorted CD4+ and CD8+ T cells because pre-ART samples had limited cell numbers. Inferences about post-ART repertoire changes are limited because no data were available on ART adherence, viral resistance or therapy changes. Since PBMC availability was limited, sequencing covered only the TCR beta chain, with no alpha chain pairing. The samples span the years 2004 to 2017, and the ART regimens used at that time may not be as effective as current regimens. ART initiation was associated with a significant increase in TRB diversity, but diversity stayed significantly below transplant donor controls even after long-term ART. The repertoire was dominated across all time points by expanded TRB clones identified before ART initiation, although this dominance was seen to fluctuate and to decrease in many PLHIV after ART. HIV repertoires had narrower CDR3 length ranges than controls, and the network structure suggested an antigen-experienced repertoire that shifted only slightly toward naive after ART.

Relative to germline, V is missing 1 base and J is missing 2 bases, with 6 bases of the junction outside any gene match. The CDR3 spans 17 residues, from the cysteine through the phenylalanine. Solely the CDR3 DNA is kept, with 51 bases framed from the first base. Via the germline V gene, CDR1 is SGHRS and CDR2 YFSETQ. Inclusion was restricted to participants for whom at least one PBMC sample before ART initiation and at least two post-ART samples were available. All participants with HIV were treated in the United States of America. Cryopreserved samples of about 0.95-10 million PBMC were thawed and washed before DNA extraction. At the time of the earliest PBMC sample for each participant with HIV, ages ranged from about 20 to 54 years. Each participant contributed PBMC samples from 1-4 timepoints before ART initiation and 2-8 timepoints after ART initiation, with a median of 7 samples. For every participant, serial HIV viral load, CD4+ T-cell count, ART history and demographic data were obtained. Genomic DNA was extracted from unsorted PBMC with a Qiagen kit on a QIAcube, processed in batches of 12 samples.

The immunoSEQ hsTCRB v3.0 assay was used at survey level resolution to sequence the TRB variable region. TRB sequencing targeted a depth of about 40,000-50,000 T-cell genomes per sample. Pooled TRB libraries were sequenced on an Illumina MiSeq with a v3 150-cycle kit. The study's processing was this. Analysis of repertoires was carried out in R inside a reproducible Nextflow workflow spanning QC, data transformation and analysis. LymphoSeq2, an R package for AIRR-Seq data exploration, was used to implement custom analyses. Four samples that produced fewer than 5000 total TRB sequences were removed, so approximately 190 HIV repertoires were analyzed. Among the roughly 190 retained HIV repertoires, 55 to 65 were collected before ART initiation and over 120 were collected after ART initiation. Repertoires were downsampled to 5000 TRB nucleotide sequences, with summary statistics averaged over 100 downsampling iterations. Only TRB sequences with CDR3 regions of at least seven amino acids were retained for analysis. Diversity was measured with a Shannon entropy-derived clonality score and the Gini coefficient. In the repertoire networks, any two of the top 5000 CDR3 amino acid sequences were connected whenever the two sequences differed by an edit distance of one. For TRB CDR3 amino acid sequences, GLIPH2 was used to predict antigen specificity groups and MHC restriction. To flag known associations with CMV, EBV, HIV or tissue antigens, CDR3 amino acid sequences were compared against VDJdb and McPAS-TCR. Pre-ART, post-ART and control groups were compared with Wilcoxon signed-rank tests and Holm-Bonferroni correction. TCRdb re-hosts the immuneACCESS table, in-frame sequences only. Its copies lack some clones; in the studies checked, an unresolved V gene accounts for under half of them, and the cause for the rest is not known. For V, J and clone size, that table is used; D and trimming come from the DNA. The sample table records approximately 35,000 clones; just under 95% of these occur just once. Roughly 4% of the sample is held by the ten biggest clonotypes.

Recombination joined TRBV5-1 with TRBJ2-5; TRBD2 matches 12 bases in the middle. Sequenced material: unsorted PBMCs, taken 4.1 years after starting antiretroviral therapy. The TCR originated in a woman aged 45-65 years with HIV. The CDR3 has the sequence CASSLRTSGVRQETQYF. The sequence in DNA is TGCGCCAGCAGCTTGAGGACTAGCGGGGTTAGACAAGAGACCCAGTACTTC.